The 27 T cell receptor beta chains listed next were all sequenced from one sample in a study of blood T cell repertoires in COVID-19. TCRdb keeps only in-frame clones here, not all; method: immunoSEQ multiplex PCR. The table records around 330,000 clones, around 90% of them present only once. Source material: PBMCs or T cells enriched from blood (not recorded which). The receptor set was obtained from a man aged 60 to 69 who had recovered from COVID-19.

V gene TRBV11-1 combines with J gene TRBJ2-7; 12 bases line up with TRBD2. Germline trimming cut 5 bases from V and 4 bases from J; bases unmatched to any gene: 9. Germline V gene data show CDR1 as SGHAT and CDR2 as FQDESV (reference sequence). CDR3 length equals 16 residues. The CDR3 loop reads CASSIRTSGTAYEQYF. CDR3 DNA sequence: TGTGCCAGCAGCATCCGGACTAGCGGGACAGCTTACGAGCAGTACTTC.

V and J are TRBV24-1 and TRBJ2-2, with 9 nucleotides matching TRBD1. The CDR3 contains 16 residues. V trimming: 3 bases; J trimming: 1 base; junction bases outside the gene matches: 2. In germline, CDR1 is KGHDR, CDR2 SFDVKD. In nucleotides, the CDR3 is TGTGCCACCAGTGATGGGACAGGGAAGAACACCGGGGAGCTGTTTTTT. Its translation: CATSDGTGKNTGELFF.

This CDR3 is CAISDPSGGETQYF. The CDR3 nucleotides are TGTGCCATCAGTGACCCTTCAGGGGGAGAGACCCAGTACTTC. The rearrangement joins TRBV10-3 to TRBJ2-5; TRBD1 matches at 7 bases. The CDR3 length is 14 residues. V was clipped by 3 bases and J by 4 bases; unmatched bases: 5. In germline, CDR1 is ENHRY, CDR2 SYGVKD.

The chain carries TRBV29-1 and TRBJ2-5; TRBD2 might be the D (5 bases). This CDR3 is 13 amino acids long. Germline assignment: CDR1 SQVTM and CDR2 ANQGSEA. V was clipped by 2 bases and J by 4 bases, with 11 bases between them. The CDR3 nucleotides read TGCAGCGTTGAACTGGCTAGCCGAGAGACCCAGTACTTC. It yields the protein CSVELASRETQYF.

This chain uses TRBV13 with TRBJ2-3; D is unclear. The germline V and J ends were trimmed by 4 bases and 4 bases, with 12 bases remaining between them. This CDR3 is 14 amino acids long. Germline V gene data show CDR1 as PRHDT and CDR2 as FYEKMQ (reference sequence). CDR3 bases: TGTGCCAGCAGCTCGAGACTTTGGGCAGATACGCAGTATTTT. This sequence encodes CASSSRLWADTQYF.

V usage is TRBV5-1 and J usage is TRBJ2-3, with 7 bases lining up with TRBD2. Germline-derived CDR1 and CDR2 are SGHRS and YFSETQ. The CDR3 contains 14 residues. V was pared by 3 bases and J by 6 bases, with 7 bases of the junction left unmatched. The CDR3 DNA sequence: TGCGCCAGCAGCTCCCCAGCGGGACCCGATACGCAGTATTTT. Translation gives CASSSPAGPDTQYF.

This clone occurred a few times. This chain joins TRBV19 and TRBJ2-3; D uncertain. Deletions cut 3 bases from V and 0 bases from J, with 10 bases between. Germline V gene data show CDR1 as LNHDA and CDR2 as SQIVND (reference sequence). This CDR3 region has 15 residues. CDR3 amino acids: CASSIVVSSTDTQYF. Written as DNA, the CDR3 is TGTGCCAGTAGTATCGTAGTTTCTAGCACAGATACGCAGTATTTT.

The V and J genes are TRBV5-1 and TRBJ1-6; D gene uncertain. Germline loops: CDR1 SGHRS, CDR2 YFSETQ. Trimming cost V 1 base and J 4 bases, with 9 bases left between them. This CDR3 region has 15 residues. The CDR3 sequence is CASSLFGDYNSPLHF. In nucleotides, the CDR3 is TGCGCCAGCAGCTTGTTCGGAGATTATAATTCACCCCTCCACTTT.

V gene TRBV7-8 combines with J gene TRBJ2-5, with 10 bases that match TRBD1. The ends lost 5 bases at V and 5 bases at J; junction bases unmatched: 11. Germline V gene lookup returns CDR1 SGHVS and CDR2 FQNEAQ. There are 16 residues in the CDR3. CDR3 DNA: TGTGCCAGCAGCGGAAGGACAGGGGGATTGCGGGAGACCCAGTACTTC. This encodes CASSGRTGGLRETQYF. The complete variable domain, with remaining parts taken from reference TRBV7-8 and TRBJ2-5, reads GAGVSQSPRYKVAKRGQDVALRCDPISGHVSLFWYQQALGQGPEFLTYFQNEAQLDKSGLPSDRFFAERPEGSVSTLKIQRTQQEDSAVYLCASSGRTGGLRETQYFGPGTRLLVL.

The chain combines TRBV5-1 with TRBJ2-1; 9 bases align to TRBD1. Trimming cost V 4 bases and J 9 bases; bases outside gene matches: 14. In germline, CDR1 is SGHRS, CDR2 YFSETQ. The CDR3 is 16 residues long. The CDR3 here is CASSPNPGTGFGEQFF. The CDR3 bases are TGCGCCAGCAGCCCAAATCCCGGGACAGGGTTTGGTGAGCAGTTCTTC.

The CDR3 nucleotides are TGCGCCAGCAGCCAAGAAGGGGTCAGTCCAGAGACCCAGTACTTC. This sequence encodes CASSQEGVSPETQYF. The chain recombines TRBV4-1 with TRBJ2-5, with a possible D match to TRBD1 (5 bases). Trimming left V 0 bases short and J 4 bases short, with 12 bases between. In germline, CDR1 is MGHRA, CDR2 YSYEKL. This CDR3 is built from 15 residues.

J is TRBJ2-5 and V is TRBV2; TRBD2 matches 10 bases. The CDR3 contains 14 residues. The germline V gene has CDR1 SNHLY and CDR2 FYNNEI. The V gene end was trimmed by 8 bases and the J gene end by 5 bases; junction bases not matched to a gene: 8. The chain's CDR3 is CASASGRAVETQYF. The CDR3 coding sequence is TGTGCCAGCGCCAGCGGGAGGGCGGTGGAGACCCAGTACTTC.

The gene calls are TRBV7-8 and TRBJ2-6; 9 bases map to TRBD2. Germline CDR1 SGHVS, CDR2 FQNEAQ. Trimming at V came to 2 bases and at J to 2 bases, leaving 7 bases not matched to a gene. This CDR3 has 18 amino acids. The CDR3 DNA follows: TGTGCCAGCAGCTTACTAGCGGGGACGGTAGCTGGGGCCAACGTCCTGACTTTC. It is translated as CASSLLAGTVAGANVLTF.

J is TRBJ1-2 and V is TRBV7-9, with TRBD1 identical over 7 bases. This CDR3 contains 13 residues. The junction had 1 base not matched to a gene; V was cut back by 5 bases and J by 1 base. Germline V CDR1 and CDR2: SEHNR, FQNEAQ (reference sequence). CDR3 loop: CASSTGVNYGYTF. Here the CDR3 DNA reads TGTGCCAGCAGCACAGGGGTTAACTATGGCTACACCTTC.

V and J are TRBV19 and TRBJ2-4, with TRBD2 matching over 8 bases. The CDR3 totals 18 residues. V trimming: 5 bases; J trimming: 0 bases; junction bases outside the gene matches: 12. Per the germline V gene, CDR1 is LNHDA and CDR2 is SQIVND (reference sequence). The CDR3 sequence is CASSVGSGDAVAKNIQYF. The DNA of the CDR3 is TGTGCCAGTAGTGTTGGTAGCGGGGACGCCGTAGCCAAAAACATTCAGTACTTC. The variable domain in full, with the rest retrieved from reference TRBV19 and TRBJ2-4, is DGGITQSPKYLFRKEGQNVTLSCEQNLNHDAMYWYRQDPGQGLRLIYYSQIVNDFQKGDIAEGYSVSREKKESFPLTVTSAQKNPTAFYLCASSVGSGDAVAKNIQYFGAGTRLSVL.

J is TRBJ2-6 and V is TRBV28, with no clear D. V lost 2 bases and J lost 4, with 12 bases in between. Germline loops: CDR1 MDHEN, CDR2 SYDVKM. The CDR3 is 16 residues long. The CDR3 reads CASSLPGRGGANVLTF. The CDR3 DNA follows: TGTGCCAGCAGTTTACCGGGTCGAGGAGGGGCCAACGTCCTGACTTTC. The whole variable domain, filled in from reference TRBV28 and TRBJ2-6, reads DVKVTQSSRYLVKRTGEKVFLECVQDMDHENMFWYRQDPGLGLRLIYFSYDVKMKEKGDIPEGYSVSREKKERFSLILESASTNQTSMYLCASSLPGRGGANVLTFGAGSRLTVL.

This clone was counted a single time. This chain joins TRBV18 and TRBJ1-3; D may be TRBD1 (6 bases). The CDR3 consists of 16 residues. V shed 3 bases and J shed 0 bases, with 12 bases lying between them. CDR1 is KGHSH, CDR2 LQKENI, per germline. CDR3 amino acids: CASSPSGVLSGNTIYF. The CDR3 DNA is TGTGCCAGCTCACCCTCAGGGGTCCTCTCTGGAAACACCATATATTTT.

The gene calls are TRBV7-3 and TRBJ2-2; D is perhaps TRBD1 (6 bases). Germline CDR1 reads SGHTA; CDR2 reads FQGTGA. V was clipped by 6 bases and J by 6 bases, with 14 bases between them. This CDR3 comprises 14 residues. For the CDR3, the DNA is TGTGCCAGCAGAAGTCAGGGGAATTCCGGGGAGCTGTTTTTT. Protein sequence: CASRSQGNSGELFF.

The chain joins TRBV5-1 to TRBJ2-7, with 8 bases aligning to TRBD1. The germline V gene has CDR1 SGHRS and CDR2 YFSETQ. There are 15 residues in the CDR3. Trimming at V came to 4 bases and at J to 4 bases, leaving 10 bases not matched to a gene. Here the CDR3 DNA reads TGCGCCAGCAGCGCACGGACAGGGTCCGGATACGAGCAGTACTTC. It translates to CASSARTGSGYEQYF.

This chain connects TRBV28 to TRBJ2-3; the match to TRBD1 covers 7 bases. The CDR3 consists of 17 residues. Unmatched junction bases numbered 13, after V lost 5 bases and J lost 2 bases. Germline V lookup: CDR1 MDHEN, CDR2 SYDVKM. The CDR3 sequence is CASSRLRQGPSTDTQYF. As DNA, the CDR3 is TGTGCCAGCAGTCGCCTAAGACAGGGCCCTTCCACAGATACGCAGTATTTT.

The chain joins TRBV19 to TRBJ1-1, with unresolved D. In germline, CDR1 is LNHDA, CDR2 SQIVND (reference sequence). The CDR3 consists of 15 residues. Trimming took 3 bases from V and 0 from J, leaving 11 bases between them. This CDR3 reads CASSIHRVLNTEAFF. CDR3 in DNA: TGTGCCAGTAGTATTCACCGGGTTTTGAACACTGAAGCTTTCTTT.

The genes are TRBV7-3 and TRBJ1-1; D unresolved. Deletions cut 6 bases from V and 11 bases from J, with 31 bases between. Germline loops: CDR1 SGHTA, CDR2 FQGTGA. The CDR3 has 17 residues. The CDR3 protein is CASSPRGRGRFGPGAFF. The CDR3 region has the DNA TGTGCCAGCAGTCCACGAGGACGGGGTAGATTCGGGCCCGGGGCTTTCTTT.

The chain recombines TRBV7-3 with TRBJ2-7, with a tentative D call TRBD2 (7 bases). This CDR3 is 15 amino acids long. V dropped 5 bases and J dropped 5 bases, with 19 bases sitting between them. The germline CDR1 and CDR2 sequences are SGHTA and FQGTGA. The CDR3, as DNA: TGTGCCAGCAGCCCCGGGTGGGGGGGCGACCACGAGCAGTACTTC. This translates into CASSPGWGGDHEQYF.

CDR3 sequence: CASGWSGTNGYTF. CDR3 sequence (DNA): TGTGCTAGTGGTTGGTCCGGGACAAATGGCTACACCTTC. V and J are TRBV12-5 and TRBJ1-2; possible D gene TRBD1, 6 bases. Trimming stripped 4 bases from V and 6 bases from J, with 12 bases between. Germline V lookup: CDR1 LGHNT, CDR2 FRNRAP. There are 13 residues in the CDR3.

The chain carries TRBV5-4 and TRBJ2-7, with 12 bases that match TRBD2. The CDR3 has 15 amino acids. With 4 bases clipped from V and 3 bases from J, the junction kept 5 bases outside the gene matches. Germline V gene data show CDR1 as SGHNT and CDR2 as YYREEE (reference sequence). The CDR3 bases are TGTGCCAGCAGCGAAACTAGCGGGGGGTACTACGAGCAGTACTTC. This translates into CASSETSGGYYEQYF.

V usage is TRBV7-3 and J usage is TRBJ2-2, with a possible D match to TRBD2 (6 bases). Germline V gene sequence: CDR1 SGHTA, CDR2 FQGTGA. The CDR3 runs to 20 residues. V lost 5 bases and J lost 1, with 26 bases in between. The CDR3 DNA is TGTGCCAGCAGCGCAATGGCGGGAACCCGTGGCCTCCAGAACACCGGGGAGCTGTTTTTT. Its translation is CASSAMAGTRGLQNTGELFF.

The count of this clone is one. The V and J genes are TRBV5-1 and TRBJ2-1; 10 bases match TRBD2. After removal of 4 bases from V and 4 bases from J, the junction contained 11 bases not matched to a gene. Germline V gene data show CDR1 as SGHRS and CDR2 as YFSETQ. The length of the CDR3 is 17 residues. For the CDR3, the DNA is TGCGCCAGCAGCCCTGACTCAGCAGCGGGAGGGTACAATGAGCAGTTCTTC. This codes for CASSPDSAAGGYNEQFF.